These T cell receptor beta chains were read from a single sample in a study of identical twins. TCRdb redid the calling of the 5' RACE reads with MiXCR, one entry per CDR3 protein. The table records 500,000 to 550,000 distinct CDR3 sequences, 22% of them present only once. This same sample was also taken into another study, of T cells expressing NK-cell markers.

The sequenced sample was CD4+ T cells sorted from blood. The receptors come from a woman aged 18-29 years in good health. The CDR3 runs from the conserved cysteine through the conserved F or W. A D gene is named only where the DNA matches it firmly. Rows may omit the clone size; those that give it use once, few, many or a size class.

j_gene | v_gene | d_gene | abundance | CDR3nt | CDR3aa
TRBJ2-1 | TRBV29-1 | NA | few | TGCAGCGTCCTGAGGGCAGGACCAATGGTAGAGCAGTTCTTC | CSVLRAGPMVEQFF
TRBJ1-5 | TRBV6-1 | NA | NA | TGTGCCAGCAGACAGACAGAGTTAAGCAATCAGCCCCAGCATTTT | CASRQTELSNQPQHF
TRBJ2-1 | TRBV5-1 | NA | NA | TGCGCCAGCAGCTTGGGTCCAGGGAGCAATGAGCAGTTCTTC | CASSLGPGSNEQFF
TRBJ2-1 | TRBV20-1 | TRBD2 | NA | TGCAGTGCTAACAACCGACTAGCGGGAGGGAACAATGAGCAGTTCTTC | CSANNRLAGGNNEQFF
TRBJ1-3 | TRBV20-1 | NA | NA | TGCAGTGCTAGTGCCGGCTCTGGAAACACCATATATTTT | CSASAGSGNTIYF
TRBJ2-1 | TRBV12-5 | NA | few | TGTGCTAGTGGCCCCCCTGGGGGTGAGCAGTTCTTC | CASGPPGGEQFF
TRBJ1-1 | TRBV12-3/TRBV12-4 | TRBD1 | few | TGTGCCAGCAGTTTAGCGGGGCCAGGGGGCGCGACTGAAGCTTTCTTT | CASSLAGPGGATEAFF
TRBJ2-7 | TRBV6-2/TRBV6-3 | TRBD1 | few | TGTGCCAGCAGTTACTCCGGGACAGAGGCCGAGCAGTACTTC | CASSYSGTEAEQYF
TRBJ2-1 | TRBV7-2 | TRBD2 | NA | TGTGCCAGCAGACCTTCTAGCGGGGCTACCTACAATGAGCAGTTCTTC | CASRPSSGATYNEQFF
TRBJ1-5 | TRBV12-3/TRBV12-4 | NA | NA | TGTGCCAGCAGTTTGGGGCCAGGGCATCAGCCCCAGCATTTT | CASSLGPGHQPQHF
TRBJ2-1 | TRBV3-1 | NA | NA | TGTGCCAGCAGCCGGGAGACCTACAATGAGCAGTTCTTC | CASSRETYNEQFF
TRBJ2-7 | TRBV5-5 | TRBD1 | NA | TGTGCCAGCAGCTTGCGTTGGGACAGGGTGGGCGAGCAGTACTTC | CASSLRWDRVGEQYF
TRBJ2-3 | TRBV10-3 | TRBD2 | NA | TGTGCCATCAGATCGGGACTAGCGGGGGCCACCTACACAGATACGCAGTATTTT | CAIRSGLAGATYTDTQYF
TRBJ2-1 | TRBV7-2 | TRBD2 | few | TGTGCCAGCAGCTCCATGACTAGCGGGAACAATGAGCAGTTCTTC | CASSSMTSGNNEQFF
TRBJ2-6 | TRBV29-1 | NA | NA | TGCAGCGTTGCAGACAACTCTGGGGCCAACGTCCTGACTTTC | CSVADNSGANVLTF
TRBJ1-4 | TRBV18 | NA | few | TGTGCCAGCTCGAGGGAACACAAAGAAAAACTGTTTTTT | CASSREHKEKLFF
TRBJ1-1 | TRBV29-1 | TRBD1 | NA | TGCAGCGTTGCGGACAGGGAAAGTGCTGAAGCTTTCTTT | CSVADRESAEAFF
TRBJ2-5 | TRBV20-1 | NA | NA | TGCAGTGCCCTGGGACCTCTCAAAGAGACCCAGTACTTC | CSALGPLKETQYF
TRBJ1-6 | TRBV4-3 | TRBD1 | NA | TGCGCCAGCAGCCAAGATCTGGGACAGGGAACCGATGGAGGATCACCCCTCCACTTT | CASSQDLGQGTDGGSPLHF
TRBJ2-3 | TRBV12-3/TRBV12-4 | NA | many | TGTGCCAGCAGGAACAGGGATACGCAGTATTTT | CASRNRDTQYF
TRBJ2-3 | TRBV12-3/TRBV12-4 | NA | few | TGTGCCAGCAGTTTTTTATGGATCACAGATACGCAGTATTTT | CASSFLWITDTQYF
TRBJ1-1 | TRBV20-1 | NA | few | TGCAGTGCCAATGGGGCGGCTTTATCTGAAGCTTTCTTT | CSANGAALSEAFF
TRBJ2-1 | TRBV3-1 | NA | NA | TGTGCCAGCAGCCAAGAACCGCCAGGACACAATGAGCAGTTCTTC | CASSQEPPGHNEQFF
TRBJ2-2 | TRBV7-2 | NA | many | TGTGCCAGCAGCTCCTTCGTGGTCGTCACCGGGGAGCTGTTTTTT | CASSSFVVVTGELFF
TRBJ1-2 | TRBV9 | NA | NA | TGTGCCAGCAGCCCCACCCCGGGGGATCAGGATGGCTACACCTTC | CASSPTPGDQDGYTF
TRBJ2-4 | TRBV20-1 | NA | NA | TGCAGTGCTAGTTTGGGGGGCAAAAACATTCAGTACTTC | CSASLGGKNIQYF
TRBJ2-5 | TRBV27 | TRBD1 | few | TGTGCCAGCAGTTCCCCGGGACAGCATCAAGAGACCCAGTACTTC | CASSSPGQHQETQYF
TRBJ2-1 | TRBV7-2 | TRBD2 | NA | TGTGCCACCCGGGCGGGAGGAGGCTCCTACAATGAGCAGTTCTTC | CATRAGGGSYNEQFF
TRBJ2-7 | TRBV6-1 | TRBD1 | many | TGTGCCAGCAGTCCCAGGGGGACGTACGAGCAGTACTTC | CASSPRGTYEQYF